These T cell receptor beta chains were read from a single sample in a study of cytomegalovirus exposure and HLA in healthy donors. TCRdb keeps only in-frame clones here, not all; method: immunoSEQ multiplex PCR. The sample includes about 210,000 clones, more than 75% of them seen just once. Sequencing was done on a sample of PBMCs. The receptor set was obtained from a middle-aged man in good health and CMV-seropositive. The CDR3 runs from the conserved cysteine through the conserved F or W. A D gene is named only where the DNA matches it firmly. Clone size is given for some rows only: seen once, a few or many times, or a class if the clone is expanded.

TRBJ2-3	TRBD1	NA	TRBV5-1	TGCGCCAGCGGGGACAGGGTGGAAGATACGCAGTATTTT	CASGDRVEDTQYF
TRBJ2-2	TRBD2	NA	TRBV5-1	TGCGCCAGCGGTGAGACTAGCGGGGCGGCCGGGGAGCTGTTTTTT	CASGETSGAAGELFF
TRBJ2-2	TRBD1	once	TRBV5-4	TGTGCCAGCACCTTGTCCCCCGACAGGGTGATTACCGGGGAGCTGTTTTTT	CASTLSPDRVITGELFF
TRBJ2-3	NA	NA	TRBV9	TGTGCCAGCAGCGTCGGAGGGGCAGATACGCAGTATTTT	CASSVGGADTQYF
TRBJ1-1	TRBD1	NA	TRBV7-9	TGTGCCAGCAGCTTAGGGGTAGGGCAGGGGGGCGCTGAAGCTTTCTTT	CASSLGVGQGGAEAFF
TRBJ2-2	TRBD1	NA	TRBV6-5	TGTGCCAGCAGCAACCACGGGACAGCCACCGGGGAGCTGTTTTTT	CASSNHGTATGELFF
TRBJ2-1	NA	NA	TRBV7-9	TGTGCCAGCAGCCTCCTAAATGAGCAGTTCTTC	CASSLLNEQFF
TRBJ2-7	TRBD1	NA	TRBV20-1	TGCAGTGCTGACACAGGGGTTGAGCAGTACTTC	CSADTGVEQYF
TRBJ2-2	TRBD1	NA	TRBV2	TGTGCCAGCAGTTCGGACAGGGGAAGAAACACCGGGGAGCTGTTTTTT	CASSSDRGRNTGELFF
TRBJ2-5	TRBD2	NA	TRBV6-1	TGTGCCAGCAGTTCAGGACTAGCGGTGGAGATCCAGTACTTC	CASSSGLAVEIQYF
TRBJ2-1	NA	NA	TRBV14	TGTGCCAGCAGCCAGAAGGGACTCGGGTGGAAGCGAGAGGGAGATGAGCAGTTCTTC	CASSQKGLGWKREGDEQFF
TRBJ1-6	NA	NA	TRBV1	TGCACCAGCAGCCCGGATCGACAGGGGAAAGATTCACCCCTCCACTTT	CTSSPDRQGKDSPLHF
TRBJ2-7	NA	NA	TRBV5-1	TGCGCCAGCAGCCTCGGAGGGGGCAGGGGCCCCTACGAGCAGTACTTC	CASSLGGGRGPYEQYF
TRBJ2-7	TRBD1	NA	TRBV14	TGTGCCAGCAGCCAACGACAGGGGACGGGTTGGTACGAGCAGTACTTC	CASSQRQGTGWYEQYF
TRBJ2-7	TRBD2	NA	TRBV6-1	TGTGCCAGCAGCCTACTAGCGGGGTTCTCCTACGAGCAGTACTTC	CASSLLAGFSYEQYF
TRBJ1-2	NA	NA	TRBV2	TGTGCCAGCAGTGGGGCGGGGGGGCCTAACTATGGCTACACCTTC	CASSGAGGPNYGYTF
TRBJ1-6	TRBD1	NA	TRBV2	TGTGCCAGCAGTGCGTTACAGGGGTCACCCCTCCACTTT	CASSALQGSPLHF
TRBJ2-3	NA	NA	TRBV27	TGTGCCACCGAAGTCTCGGACACTCAAGATACGCAGTATTTT	CATEVSDTQDTQYF
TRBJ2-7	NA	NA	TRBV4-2	TGTGCCAGCAGCCAACCAGGGAATAAGCTCTACGAGCAGTACTTC	CASSQPGNKLYEQYF
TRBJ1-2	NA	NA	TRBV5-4	TGTGCCAGTTTTCAGGGGTTCGGGAATGGCTACACCTTC	CASFQGFGNGYTF
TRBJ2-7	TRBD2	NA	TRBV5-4	TGTGCCAGCAGCTTGGGACTAGCGGAAACCTGGGAGCAGTACTTC	CASSLGLAETWEQYF
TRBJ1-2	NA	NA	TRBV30	TGTGCCTGGAGTGCCAGGGCGAACTATGGCTACACCTTC	CAWSARANYGYTF
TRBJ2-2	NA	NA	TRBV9	TGTGCCAGCAGCGTAGCTGGGCGTCTGAACACCGGGGAGCTGTTTTTT	CASSVAGRLNTGELFF
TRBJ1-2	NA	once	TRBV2	TGTGCCAGCAGTGCTTCGCCGGGACCAAAAGGGGGAGGGGGCTACACCTTC	CASSASPGPKGGGGYTF
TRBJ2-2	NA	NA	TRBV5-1	TGCGCCAGCAATCCGGCGGGTAACACCGGGGAGCTGTTTTTT	CASNPAGNTGELFF
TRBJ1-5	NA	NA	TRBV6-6	TGTGCCAGCAGTTACTCCAGGAATCAGCCCCAGCATTTT	CASSYSRNQPQHF
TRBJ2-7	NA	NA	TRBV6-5	TGTGCCAGCAGTTACCCCGAGGGCTACGAGCAGTACTTC	CASSYPEGYEQYF
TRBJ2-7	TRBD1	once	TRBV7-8	TGTGCCAGCAGCTCAACCGGACAGGGACCCTACGAGCAGTACTTC	CASSSTGQGPYEQYF
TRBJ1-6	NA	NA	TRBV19	TGTGCCAGTAGTATAGCCTTGACAGCTTTCAATTCACCCCTCCACTTT	CASSIALTAFNSPLHF
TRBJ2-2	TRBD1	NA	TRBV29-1	TGCAGCCCACGTAAGGACAGGGCGAACACCGGGGAGCTGTTTTTT	CSPRKDRANTGELFF
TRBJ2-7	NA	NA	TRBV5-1	TGCGCCAGCACCCCAATCTCAGGGGTAGGGCTCCGAGGGCACGAGCAGTACTTC	CASTPISGVGLRGHEQYF
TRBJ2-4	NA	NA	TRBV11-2	TGTGCCAGCAGTTGGAGTTATTTAGCCAAAAACATTCAGTACTTC	CASSWSYLAKNIQYF
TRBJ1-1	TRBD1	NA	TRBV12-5	TGTGCTAGTGCCGGACAGGTTTACACTGAAGCTTTCTTT	CASAGQVYTEAFF
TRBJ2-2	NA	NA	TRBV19	TGTGCCAGTAGTACCTCCCCCGGACACAAAACCGGGGAGCTGTTTTTT	CASSTSPGHKTGELFF
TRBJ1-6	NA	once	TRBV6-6	TGTGCCAGCAGTTCGACGGCGGTTGTTTCACCCCTCCACTTT	CASSSTAVVSPLHF
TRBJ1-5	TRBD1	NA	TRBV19	TGTGCCAGTAGTCGGGACAGGGGTCAGCCCCAGCATTTT	CASSRDRGQPQHF
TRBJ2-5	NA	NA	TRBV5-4	TGTGCCAGCAGCTTGGAGGGGGGGTACCAAGAGACCCAGTACTTC	CASSLEGGYQETQYF
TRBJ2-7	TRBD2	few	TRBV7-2	TGTGCCAGCAGGAGACTAGCGGGAGAAGAGCAGTACTTC	CASRRLAGEEQYF
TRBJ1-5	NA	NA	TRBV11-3	TGTGCCAGCAGCTGGGGGGAGGGTAGCGGCAATCAGCCCCAGCATTTT	CASSWGEGSGNQPQHF
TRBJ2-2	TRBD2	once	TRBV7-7	TGTGCCAGCAGCTTGGGCCTAGCGGGAATCTCGGGGGAGCTGTTTTTT	CASSLGLAGISGELFF
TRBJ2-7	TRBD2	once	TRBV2	TGTGCCAGCAGGAATGGCGCCCTCCCGGGGGGGCAGTACTTC	CASRNGALPGGQYF
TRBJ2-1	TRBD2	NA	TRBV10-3	TGTGCCATCAGTGGAAGCGGGGGGGCTCCCAACAACAATGAGCAGTTCTTC	CAISGSGGAPNNNEQFF
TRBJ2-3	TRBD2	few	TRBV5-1	TGCGCCAGCAGCTTGGTGCTGCGGGGGAGGATCACAGATACGCAGTATTTT	CASSLVLRGRITDTQYF
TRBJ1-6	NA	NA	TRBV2	TGTGCCAGCAAAGGTTCCGACAATAATAATTCACCCCTCCACTTT	CASKGSDNNNSPLHF
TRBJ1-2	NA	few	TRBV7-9	TGTGCCAGCAGCCCTGGACAGCCGTCGGGCTACACCTTC	CASSPGQPSGYTF
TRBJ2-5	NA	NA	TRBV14	TGTGCCAGCAGCCAACGGGAGACCCAGTACTTC	CASSQRETQYF
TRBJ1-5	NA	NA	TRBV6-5	TGTGCCAGCAGTTGGGGCTCTGGGAGCAATCAGCCCCAGCATTTT	CASSWGSGSNQPQHF
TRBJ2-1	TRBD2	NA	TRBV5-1	TGCGCCAGCAGCTTGGGACTAGCGGGAGCTAGTAATGAGCAGTTCTTC	CASSLGLAGASNEQFF
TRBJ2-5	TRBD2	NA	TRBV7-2	TGTGCCAGCAGCTTGCAACCTAGCGGGAGCGGCGAGACCCAGTACTTC	CASSLQPSGSGETQYF
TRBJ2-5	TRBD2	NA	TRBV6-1	TGTGCCAGCAGTGTAGGAAGCGGGAAAGAGACCCAGTACTTC	CASSVGSGKETQYF
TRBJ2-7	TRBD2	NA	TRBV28	TGTGCCAGCAGTCCCTCCTCGGGGAAAACTAGCGGGAGGTTCTACGAGCAGTACTTC	CASSPSSGKTSGRFYEQYF
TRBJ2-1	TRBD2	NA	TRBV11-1	TGTGCCAGCAGCTTAGCGTCGGGAGGGCCCCCCTACAATGAGCAGTTCTTC	CASSLASGGPPYNEQFF
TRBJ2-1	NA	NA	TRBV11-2	TGTGCCAGCAGCCCACTTACGGGGAGTTGGGTCAATGAGCAGTTCTTC	CASSPLTGSWVNEQFF
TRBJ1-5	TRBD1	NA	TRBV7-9	TGTGCCAGCAGCCCAGACAGGGCAGGCAATCAGCCCCAGCATTTT	CASSPDRAGNQPQHF
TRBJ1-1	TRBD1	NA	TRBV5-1	TGCGCCACCGGGACAGGGGGTCCTCTGAACACTGAAGCTTTCTTT	CATGTGGPLNTEAFF
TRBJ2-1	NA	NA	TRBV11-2	TGTGCCAGCAGCTTAGTTGGGCGCCCGAGCTCCTACAATGAGCAGTTCTTC	CASSLVGRPSSYNEQFF
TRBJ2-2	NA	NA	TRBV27	TGTGCCAGCAGTTTTCAAGGGGGCGGGGAGCTGTTTTTT	CASSFQGGGELFF
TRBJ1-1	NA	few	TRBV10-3	TGTGCCATCGCCCGGCAGGGGATCACTGAAGCTTTCTTT	CAIARQGITEAFF